The clone carrying this T cell receptor (beta chain) was recorded at least ten times. Its antigen is unidentified. This sample was included in a study of T cells in Graves' hyperthyroidism and ophthalmopathy. The germline V and J ends were trimmed by 1 base and 0 bases, with 13 bases remaining between them. The CDR3 is 16 amino acids. Germline loops: CDR1 SEHNR, CDR2 FQNEAQ (reference sequence). Notes on the study in general: Researchers found most expanded thyroid clonotypes above 0.001 in blood as well. Ophthalmopathy could be told apart from stable hyperthyroidism with a 13 V-J model.

It was RNA transcripts that yielded the amplified TCR beta CDR3 regions. The study used the HTBI primer set for a first-round RT-PCR of the TCR CDR3. TCRdb called the multiplex PCR reads again in MiXCR, with one record for every CDR3 protein. The sample holds around 600,000 distinct CDR3 sequences; 15% to 19% are singletons and the top ten take around 7.5%. Out of about 10 ml of fresh peripheral blood came the PBMCs. The sequenced sample was blood. The chain links TRBV7-9 to TRBJ2-7, with D perhaps matching TRBD1 (7 bases). The sequence derives from a woman younger than 45 with Graves' hyperthyroidism. The CDR3 region is CASSLDPGGLSYEQYF. The CDR3 DNA sequence: TGTGCCAGCAGCTTAGATCCAGGGGGACTCTCCTACGAGCAGTACTTC.